The text below deals with one TCR beta chain. The record originates from a study of T cell responses to AZD1222 COVID-19 vaccine. Germline CDR1 reads WSHSY; CDR2 reads SAAADI. V lost 6 bases and J lost 3, with 15 bases in between. CDR3 length: 15 residues. Here immunoSEQ multiplex PCR was the method, and the copy in TCRdb shows in-frame clones only, minus some. This sample has about 150,000 clones; roughly 89% occur once, and the top ten carry over 1.5%. Sequencing used peripheral blood, obtained on day 0 of AZD1222 vaccination. The V and J genes are TRBV10-2 and TRBJ1-3; D may be TRBD1 (6 bases). The sequence was collected from an adult in good health. As DNA, the CDR3 is TGCGCCAGCAGGGAGGGGACAACTTTTGGAAACACCATATATTTT. As protein: CASREGTTFGNTIYF.